The 14 T cell receptor beta chains below all came from one sample that was sequenced in a study of T-cell reconstitution after alpha-beta-depleted transplantation in children. Preparation of the TCRbeta library used unique molecular identifiers. TCRdb recomputed calls from the PCR reads with MiXCR, one row per CDR3 protein. The sample has about 270,000 distinct CDR3 sequences; more than 8% are singletons. This sample comprised PBMCs from the stem cell graft donor, obtained from the stem cell graft. Every receptor here comes from a human donor who donated a stem cell graft to a child with SCID.

The sample holds a few counts of this clonotype. The genes are TRBV7-2 and TRBJ1-2; maybe TRBD1 (5 bases). V gave up 4 bases and J gave up 4 bases, with 13 bases separating them. The germline V gene has CDR1 SGHTA and CDR2 FQGNSA. CDR3 length equals 14 residues. DNA for the CDR3: TGTGCCAGCAGCTCGGGGGTGTTTGGCTATGGCTACACCTTC. Translated, it gives CASSSGVFGYGYTF.

This clonotype appeared a few times. This chain connects TRBV6-1 to TRBJ2-1; D is perhaps TRBD2 (5 bases). Germline CDR1 reads MNHNS; CDR2 reads SASEGT. The V end lost 6 bases, the J end lost 8 bases, and 26 bases lay between the germline ends. CDR3 length: 17 residues. The CDR3 reads CASSEPRLPSSLYEQFF. CDR3 DNA: TGTGCCAGCAGCGAACCAAGACTACCGTCTAGTCTCTATGAGCAGTTCTTC.

This clonotype was seen at least ten times. The chain is built from TRBV7-9 and TRBJ2-1, with TRBD2 as a possible D gene (6 bases). In germline, CDR1 is SEHNR, CDR2 FQNEAQ (reference sequence). The length of the CDR3 is 11 residues. Trimming removed 4 bases from V and 15 bases from J, with 13 bases in between. CDR3 amino acids: CASSSGTPSFF. The CDR3 region has the DNA TGTGCCAGCAGCTCCGGGACTCCCTCGTTCTTC.

This rearrangement joins TRBV3-1 to TRBJ2-3, with D maybe TRBD2 (7 bases). The CDR3 is 15 amino acids. CDR1 is LGHDT and CDR2 is YNNKEL in the germline V gene (reference sequence). V lost 0 bases, J lost 2 bases, and 9 bases lay in between. The CDR3 protein is CASSQDGGPTDTQYF. DNA for the CDR3: TGTGCCAGCAGCCAAGACGGGGGGCCCACAGATACGCAGTATTTT.

The gene calls are TRBV7-9 and TRBJ2-5; 7 positions agree with TRBD2. Germline V gene lookup returns CDR1 SEHNR and CDR2 FQNEAQ (reference sequence). This CDR3 is 16 amino acids long. The junction had 7 bases not matched to a gene; V was cut back by 1 base and J by 2 bases. This CDR3 reads CASSLVSSGGQETQYF. The CDR3 coding sequence is TGTGCCAGCAGCTTAGTTTCCTCGGGGGGTCAAGAGACCCAGTACTTC.

The table lists this clonotype with a few counts. The chain is built from TRBV10-3 and TRBJ1-1; a weak D match, TRBD1 (5 bases). Germline V lookup: CDR1 ENHRY, CDR2 SYGVKD. V lost 4 bases and J lost 4, with 13 bases in between. The CDR3 runs to 14 residues. The CDR3 is CAISGLAGSTEAFF. As DNA, the CDR3 is TGTGCCATCAGTGGTCTCGCAGGGAGCACTGAAGCTTTCTTT.

This chain uses TRBV5-6 with TRBJ2-7; D assignment may be TRBD1 or TRBD2 (5 bases each). In germline, CDR1 is SGHDT, CDR2 YYEEEE. The CDR3 loop spans 14 amino acids. Trimming removed 3 bases from V and 6 bases from J, with 16 bases in between. The CDR3 sequence: CASSSPFRDAEQYF. The CDR3 nucleotides are TGTGCCAGCAGCTCCCCTTTCAGGGACGCCGAGCAGTACTTC.

The table lists this clonotype with a few counts. The chain carries TRBV29-1 and TRBJ2-5; 9 bases agree with TRBD2. Germline V gene data show CDR1 as SQVTM and CDR2 as ANQGSEA. J gave up 1 base and V 8 bases, and 2 bases lay outside the gene matches. The CDR3 runs 12 residues. The CDR3: CSISGGQETQYF. For the CDR3, the DNA is TGCAGCATTAGCGGGGGCCAAGAGACCCAGTACTTC.

The sample holds a few counts of this clonotype. CDR3 region: CASSLGQGASYEQYF. Here the CDR3 DNA reads TGTGCCAGCAGCTTAGGCCAGGGGGCCTCCTACGAGCAGTACTTC. The chain has TRBV11-1 and TRBJ2-7, with 8 bases lining up with TRBD1. The CDR3 is 15 amino acids. V trimming: 1 base; J trimming: 0 bases; junction bases outside the gene matches: 2. CDR1 SGHAT and CDR2 FQDESV come from the germline V gene (reference sequence).

The chain is built from TRBV2 and TRBJ2-7, with TRBD2 matching over 7 bases. Germline V gene data show CDR1 as SNHLY and CDR2 as FYNNEI. The length of the CDR3 is 14 residues. The trim removed 5 bases at V and 6 bases at J, leaving 10 bases unmatched. The CDR3 region has the DNA TGTGCCAGCAGTCCCCGCAGCGGGGAGGTCGAGCAGTACTTC. Its protein product is CASSPRSGEVEQYF.

This clonotype was counted between two and nine times. The chain couples TRBV10-1 to TRBJ1-2; weak D call: TRBD1 (6 bases). CDR3 length equals 13 residues. Germline V gene lookup returns CDR1 WNHNN and CDR2 SYGVQD (reference sequence). V was clipped by 4 bases and J by 2 bases, with 8 bases between them. The CDR3 DNA reads as TGCGCCAGCAGTGGGGACAAGAACTATGGCTACACCTTC. This encodes CASSGDKNYGYTF.

Ten or more counts support this clonotype. This sequence joins TRBV7-3 and TRBJ2-3; a possible D gene is TRBD2 (5 bases). Germline CDR1 SGHTA, CDR2 FQGTGA. The CDR3 length is 16 residues. Between the trimmed V and J ends, which lost 1 base and 1 base, there was a span of 12 bases. The CDR3 protein is CASSLMGGFRTDTQYF. CDR3 bases: TGTGCCAGCAGCTTAATGGGCGGGTTTCGCACAGATACGCAGTATTTT.

A few counts support this clonotype. V and J are TRBV27 and TRBJ1-2; 9 nucleotides agree with TRBD1. V shed 5 bases and J 9 bases; nucleotides not matched to a gene: 13. Germline V lookup: CDR1 MNHEY, CDR2 SMNVEV (reference sequence). The CDR3 contains 15 residues. The CDR3 loop reads CASSPRDRVLQRYTF. The CDR3 region has the DNA TGTGCCAGCAGTCCGCGGGACAGGGTCCTCCAACGCTACACCTTC.

This clonotype was seen at least ten times. The chain carries TRBV5-1 and TRBJ2-1, with D maybe TRBD2 (6 bases). CDR1 and CDR2 (germline): SGHRS, YFSETQ. The CDR3 totals 13 residues. V gave up 4 bases and J gave up 4 bases, with 9 bases separating them. The CDR3, as DNA: TGCGCCAGCAGCAAGGAGGGATACAATGAGCAGTTCTTC. Translating gives CASSKEGYNEQFF.